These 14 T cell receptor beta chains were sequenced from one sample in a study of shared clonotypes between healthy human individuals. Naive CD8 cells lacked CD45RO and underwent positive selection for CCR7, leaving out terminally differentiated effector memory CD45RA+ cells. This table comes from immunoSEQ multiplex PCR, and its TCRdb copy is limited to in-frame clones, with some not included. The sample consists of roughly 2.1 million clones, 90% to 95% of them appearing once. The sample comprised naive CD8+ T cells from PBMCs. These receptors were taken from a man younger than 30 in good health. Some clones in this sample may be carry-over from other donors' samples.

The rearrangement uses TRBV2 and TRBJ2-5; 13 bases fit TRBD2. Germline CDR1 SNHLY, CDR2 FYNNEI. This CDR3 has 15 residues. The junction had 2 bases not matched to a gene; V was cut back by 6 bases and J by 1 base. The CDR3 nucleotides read TGTGCCAGCAGCAGGACTAGCGGGAGCCAAGAGACCCAGTACTTC. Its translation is CASSRTSGSQETQYF. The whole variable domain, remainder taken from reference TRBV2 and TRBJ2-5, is EPEVTQTPSHQVTQMGQEVILRCVPISNHLYFYWYRQILGQKVEFLVSFYNNEISEKSEIFDDQFSVERPDGSNFTLKIRSTKLEDSAMYFCASSRTSGSQETQYFGPGTRLLVL.

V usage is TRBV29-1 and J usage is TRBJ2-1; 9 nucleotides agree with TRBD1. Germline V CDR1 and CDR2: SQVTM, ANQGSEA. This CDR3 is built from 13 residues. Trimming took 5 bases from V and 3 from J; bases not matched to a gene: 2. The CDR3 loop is CSVWTGDYNEQFF. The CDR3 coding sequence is TGCAGCGTTTGGACAGGGGACTACAATGAGCAGTTCTTC.

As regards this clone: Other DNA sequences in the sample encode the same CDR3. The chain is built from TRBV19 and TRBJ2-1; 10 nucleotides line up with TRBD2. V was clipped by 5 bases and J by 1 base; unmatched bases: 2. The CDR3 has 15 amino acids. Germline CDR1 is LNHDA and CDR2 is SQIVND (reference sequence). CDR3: CASSSSGRSYNEQFF. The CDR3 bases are TGTGCCAGTAGTTCTAGCGGGAGATCCTACAATGAGCAGTTCTTC. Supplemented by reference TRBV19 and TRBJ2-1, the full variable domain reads DGGITQSPKYLFRKEGQNVTLSCEQNLNHDAMYWYRQDPGQGLRLIYYSQIVNDFQKGDIAEGYSVSREKKESFPLTVTSAQKNPTAFYLCASSSSGRSYNEQFFGPGTRLTVL.

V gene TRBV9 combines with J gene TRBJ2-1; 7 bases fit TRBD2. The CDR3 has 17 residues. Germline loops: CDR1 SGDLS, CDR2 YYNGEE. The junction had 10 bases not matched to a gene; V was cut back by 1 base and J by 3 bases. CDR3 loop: CASSVLVGASGYNEQFF. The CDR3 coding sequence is TGTGCCAGCAGCGTATTAGTTGGGGCTAGCGGCTACAATGAGCAGTTCTTC.

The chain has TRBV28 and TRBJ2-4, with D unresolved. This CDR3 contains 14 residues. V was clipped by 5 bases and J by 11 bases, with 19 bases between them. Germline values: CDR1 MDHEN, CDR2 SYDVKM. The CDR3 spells CASSPVFLLTVQYF. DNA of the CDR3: TGTGCCAGCAGTCCGGTTTTTTTGCTAACCGTTCAGTACTTC.

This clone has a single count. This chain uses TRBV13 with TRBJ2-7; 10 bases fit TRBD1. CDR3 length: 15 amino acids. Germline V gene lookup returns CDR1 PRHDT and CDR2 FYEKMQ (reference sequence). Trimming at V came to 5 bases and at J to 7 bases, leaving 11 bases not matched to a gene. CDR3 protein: CASSPRSGTGVEQYF. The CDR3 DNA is TGTGCCAGCAGCCCACGATCCGGGACAGGGGTTGAGCAGTACTTC.

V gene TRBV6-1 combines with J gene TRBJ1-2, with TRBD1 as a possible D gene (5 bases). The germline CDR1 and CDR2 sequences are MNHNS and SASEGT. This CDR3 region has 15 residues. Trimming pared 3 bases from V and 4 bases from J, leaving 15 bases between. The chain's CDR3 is CASSDILGGSYGYTF. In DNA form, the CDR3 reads TGTGCCAGCAGTGATATTTTGGGGGGGAGCTATGGCTACACCTTC.

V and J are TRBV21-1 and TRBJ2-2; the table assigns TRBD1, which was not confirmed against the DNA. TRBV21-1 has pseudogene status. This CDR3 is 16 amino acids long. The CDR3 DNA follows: TGTGCCAGCAGACGGACAGGGACGGATAGCACCGGGGAGCTGTTTTTT. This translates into CASRRTGTDSTGELFF.

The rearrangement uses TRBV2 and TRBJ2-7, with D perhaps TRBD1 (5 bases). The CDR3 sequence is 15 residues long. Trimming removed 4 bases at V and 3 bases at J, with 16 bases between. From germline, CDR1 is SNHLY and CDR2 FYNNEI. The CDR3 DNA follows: TGTGCCAGCAGTGCGTTGTCAGGGTGGGTCTACGAGCAGTACTTC. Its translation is CASSALSGWVYEQYF. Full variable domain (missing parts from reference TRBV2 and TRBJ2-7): EPEVTQTPSHQVTQMGQEVILRCVPISNHLYFYWYRQILGQKVEFLVSFYNNEISEKSEIFDDQFSVERPDGSNFTLKIRSTKLEDSAMYFCASSALSGWVYEQYFGPGTRLTVT.

The CDR3 spells CASSPDRGRVGTEAFF. DNA of the CDR3: TGTGCCAGCAGTCCTGACAGGGGGCGGGTTGGCACTGAAGCTTTCTTT. V and J are TRBV27 and TRBJ1-1; 10 bases fit TRBD1. The CDR3 is made up of 16 amino acids. With 5 bases clipped from V and 4 bases from J, the junction kept 10 bases outside the gene matches. CDR1 is MNHEY and CDR2 is SMNVEV in the germline V gene (reference sequence).

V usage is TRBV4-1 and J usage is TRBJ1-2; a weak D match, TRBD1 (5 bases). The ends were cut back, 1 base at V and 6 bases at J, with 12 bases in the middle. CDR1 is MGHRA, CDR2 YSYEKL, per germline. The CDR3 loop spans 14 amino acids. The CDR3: CASSQVPRVDGYTF. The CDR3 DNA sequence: TGCGCCAGCAGCCAAGTCCCCAGGGTTGATGGCTACACCTTC.

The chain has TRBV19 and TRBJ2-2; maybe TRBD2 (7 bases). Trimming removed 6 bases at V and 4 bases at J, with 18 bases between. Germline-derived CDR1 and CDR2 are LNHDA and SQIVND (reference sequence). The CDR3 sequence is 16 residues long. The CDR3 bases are TGTGCCAGTAGGACGAAGGGGGGGCTGGGCACCGGGGAGCTGTTTTTT. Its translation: CASRTKGGLGTGELFF.

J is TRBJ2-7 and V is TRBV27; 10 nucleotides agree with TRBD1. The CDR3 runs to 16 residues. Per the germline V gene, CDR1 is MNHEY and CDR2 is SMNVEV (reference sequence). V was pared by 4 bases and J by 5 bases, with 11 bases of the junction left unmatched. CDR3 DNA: TGTGCCAGCAGTTGGGGCCCCGGACAGGGGGTCGACGAGCAGTACTTC. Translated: CASSWGPGQGVDEQYF.

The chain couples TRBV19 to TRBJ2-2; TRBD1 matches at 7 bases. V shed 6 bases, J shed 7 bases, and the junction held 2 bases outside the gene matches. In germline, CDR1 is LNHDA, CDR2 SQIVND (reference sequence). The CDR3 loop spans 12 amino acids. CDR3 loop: CASRWTGGELFF. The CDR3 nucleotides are TGTGCCAGTAGGTGGACAGGCGGGGAGCTGTTTTTT.